One and the same sample provided the 32 T cell receptor beta chains below, sequenced in a study of shared clonotypes between healthy human individuals. Using immunoSEQ multiplex PCR, the repertoire was profiled, and TCRdb retains in-frame clones only, with some absent. The sample consists of about 2 million clones, less than 95% of them appearing once. CD45RO-negative cells were positively selected for CCR7, leaving out terminally differentiated effector memory CD45RA+ cells. The sequencing input was naive CD8+ T cells sorted from blood. These receptors were collected from a man younger than 35 in good health.

The V call is TRBV5-6, the J call TRBJ1-2; D gene ambiguous. The germline gives CDR1 SGHDT, CDR2 YYEEEE. The CDR3 loop spans 9 amino acids. V lost 4 bases and J 10 bases, leaving 5 bases between the germline ends. The CDR3 region is CASSPPYTF. As DNA, the CDR3 is TGTGCCAGCAGCCCGCCCTACACCTTC.

The chain employs TRBV21-1 and TRBJ2-2; TRBD2, the D gene given by the table, was not confirmed from the DNA. TRBV21-1 is tagged as a pseudogene. The CDR3 is 18 amino acids. In nucleotides, the CDR3 is TGTGCCAGCAGCGCTAGACTAGCGGGAGGGCCGAACACCGGGGAGCTGTTTTTT. It codes for CASSARLAGGPNTGELFF.

To note about this clone: Within the sample, other DNA sequences also encode this same CDR3. V usage is TRBV4-3 and J usage is TRBJ2-7, with TRBD2 identical over 9 bases. The germline gives CDR1 LGHNA, CDR2 YSLEER. J gave up 3 bases and V 0 bases, and 3 bases lay outside the gene matches. This CDR3 has 15 residues. The CDR3 loop reads CASSQDRAGGYEQYF. CDR3 bases: TGCGCCAGCAGCCAAGATCGAGCGGGAGGCTACGAGCAGTACTTC.

This chain links TRBV4-1 with TRBJ2-3, with TRBD1 identical over 7 bases. Germline V gives CDR1 MGHRA, CDR2 YSYEKL. The CDR3 has 15 amino acids. V lost 2 bases, J lost 4 bases, and 6 bases stayed unmatched. In nucleotides, the CDR3 is TGCGCCAGCAGCCAAACGACAGGGATCCCAGATACGCAGTATTTT. Translation gives CASSQTTGIPDTQYF.

The chain has TRBV19 and TRBJ2-2, with 14 bases identical to TRBD2. CDR1 and CDR2 (germline): LNHDA, SQIVND (reference sequence). V dropped 2 bases and J dropped 7; count of bases not matched to a gene: 15. The CDR3 sequence is 20 residues long. CDR3 loop: CASSINPPGLAGETDGELFF. The CDR3 DNA reads TGTGCCAGTAGTATAAACCCGCCGGGACTAGCGGGAGAAACGGACGGGGAGCTGTTTTTT.

J is TRBJ2-1 and V is TRBV13; D possibly matches TRBD1 or TRBD2 (5 bases each). Germline V CDR1 and CDR2: PRHDT, FYEKMQ (reference sequence). Trimming took 5 bases from V and 10 from J, leaving 15 bases between them. The CDR3 spans 13 residues. The CDR3 DNA is TGTGCCAGCAGCCACGGGACCGTCTCCGAGCAGTTCTTC. This gives the protein CASSHGTVSEQFF.

The chain uses TRBV7-6 and TRBJ2-2, with D uncertain. V was clipped by 1 base and J by 5 bases, with 11 bases between them. This CDR3 region has 15 residues. Germline CDR1 SGHVS, CDR2 FNYEAQ. The CDR3 DNA reads TGTGCCAGCAGCTTAGTGCAGGAATGGACCGGGGAGCTGTTTTTT. This encodes CASSLVQEWTGELFF. Together with reference TRBV7-6 and TRBJ2-2, the CDR3 gives the full variable domain: GAGVSQSPRYKVTKRGQDVALRCDPISGHVSLYWYRQALGQGPEFLTYFNYEAQQDKSGLPNDRFSAERPEGSISTLTIQRTEQRDSAMYRCASSLVQEWTGELFFGEGSRLTVL.

In DNA form, the CDR3 reads TGTGCCAGCAGAGGGGATTACTATGGCTACACCTTC. This codes for CASRGDYYGYTF. V is TRBV27 and J is TRBJ1-2; D perhaps matches TRBD1 (5 bases). Germline CDR1 reads MNHEY; CDR2 reads SMNVEV (reference sequence). Trimming pared 6 bases from V and 3 bases from J, leaving 8 bases between. The CDR3 loop spans 12 amino acids.

V usage is TRBV27 and J usage is TRBJ2-3; D is unresolved. The length of the CDR3 is 15 residues. V was shortened by 7 bases and J by 4 bases, with 18 bases between the two germline ends. CDR1 is MNHEY, CDR2 SMNVEV, per germline (reference sequence). The CDR3 is CASTFSWGSADTQYF. The CDR3 coding sequence is TGTGCCAGCACTTTCTCGTGGGGAAGCGCAGATACGCAGTATTTT.

Only one count was recorded for this clone. Other DNA sequences in the sample encode the same CDR3. J is TRBJ2-7 and V is TRBV10-2, with D unresolved. V was cut by 0 bases and J by 0 bases, with 3 bases left in between. This CDR3 contains 13 residues. Germline V lookup: CDR1 WSHSY, CDR2 SAAADI. CDR3 sequence: CASSESISYEQYF. The CDR3 DNA sequence: TGCGCCAGCAGTGAGTCGATCTCCTACGAGCAGTACTTC.

CDR3 protein: CASSQEGYEQYF. The DNA for the CDR3 is TGCGCCAGCAGCCAGGAAGGCTACGAGCAGTACTTC. The chain uses TRBV5-1 and TRBJ2-7, with D hard to call. The germline V gene encodes CDR1 SGHRS and CDR2 YFSETQ. This CDR3 contains 12 residues. Trimming removed 4 bases from V and 3 bases from J, with 8 bases in between.

J is TRBJ2-5 and V is TRBV5-4, with D possibly TRBD2 on 6 matching bases. The CDR3 totals 13 residues. V was shortened by 7 bases and J by 1 base, with 11 bases between the two germline ends. Germline CDR1 is SGHNT and CDR2 is YYREEE (reference sequence). The CDR3 DNA follows: TGTGCCAGCGCCCGGGGGTCCCAAGAGACCCAGTACTTC. Its translation: CASARGSQETQYF.

V usage is TRBV4-3 and J usage is TRBJ2-3, with D tentatively TRBD2 (5 bases). The CDR3 consists of 17 residues. Germline CDR1 reads LGHNA; CDR2 reads YSLEER. Deletions cut 1 base from V and 4 bases from J, with 18 bases between. The CDR3 reads CASSQALEGWLADTQYF. DNA of the CDR3: TGCGCCAGCAGCCAAGCGCTCGAGGGCTGGCTGGCAGATACGCAGTATTTT.

The gene calls are TRBV27 and TRBJ1-6, with no clear D. Between the trimmed V and J ends, which lost 5 bases and 5 bases, there was a span of 22 bases. Per the germline V gene, CDR1 is MNHEY and CDR2 is SMNVEV (reference sequence). The length of the CDR3 is 18 residues. The chain's CDR3 is CASSSRNHPGSHNSPLHF. CDR3 coding DNA: TGTGCCAGCAGTAGCCGAAATCACCCGGGGTCCCATAATTCACCCCTCCACTTT.

The rearrangement uses TRBV5-5 and TRBJ2-5, with 7 bases fitting TRBD2. The CDR3 is made up of 16 amino acids. The V gene end was trimmed by 0 bases and the J gene end by 4 bases; junction bases not matched to a gene: 9. Germline lookup yields CDR1 SGHKS and CDR2 YYEKEE (reference sequence). DNA of the CDR3: TGTGCCAGCAGCTTGGAGGCTAGCGGAACCGGAGAGACCCAGTACTTC. This sequence encodes CASSLEASGTGETQYF.

This chain links TRBV6-6 with TRBJ2-2, with D unclear. This CDR3 comprises 12 residues. CDR1 and CDR2 from the germline V gene are MNHNY and SVGAGI (reference sequence). The V and J ends lost 8 bases and 9 bases respectively, with 13 bases between them. The chain's CDR3 is CASLDPGRELFF. The CDR3 DNA reads as TGTGCCAGCTTGGACCCGGGCCGGGAGCTGTTTTTT.

A note on this clone: The same CDR3 can be traced to other DNA sequences in this sample. J is TRBJ2-5 and V is TRBV6-5; D uncertain. CDR1 is MNHEY and CDR2 is SVGAGI in the germline V gene. Trimming cost V 3 bases and J 0 bases, with 8 bases left between them. The CDR3 is made up of 14 amino acids. The CDR3 DNA is TGTGCCAGCAGTTATAGGGCAGACCAAGAGACCCAGTACTTC. It specifies CASSYRADQETQYF.

The rearrangement uses TRBV6-5 and TRBJ1-5, with 7 bases lining up with TRBD1. This CDR3 spans 15 amino acids. V gave up 3 bases and J gave up 2 bases; unmatched junction bases: 4. Germline V lookup: CDR1 MNHEY, CDR2 SVGAGI. CDR3 protein: CASSYTGVGNQPQHF. The CDR3 bases are TGTGCCAGCAGTTATACAGGGGTAGGCAATCAGCCCCAGCATTTT.

The gene calls are TRBV10-2 and TRBJ2-7, with TRBD2 matching over 8 bases. Losses at the gene ends were 8 bases for V and 2 bases for J; bases not matched to a gene: 8. The germline gives CDR1 WSHSY, CDR2 SAAADI. This CDR3 has 14 residues. The CDR3 DNA is TGCGCCAGCGGAGGAACTAGCGGACCCTACGAGCAGTACTTC. It encodes CASGGTSGPYEQYF.

V gene TRBV6-1 combines with J gene TRBJ2-7; D is ambiguous. V was cut by 3 bases and J by 2 bases, with 14 bases left in between. Germline V CDR1 and CDR2: MNHNS, SASEGT. The CDR3 extends over 15 amino acids. CDR3 region: CASSESRDWTYEQYF. In DNA form, the CDR3 reads TGTGCCAGCAGTGAGAGTAGAGACTGGACCTACGAGCAGTACTTC.

The rearrangement uses TRBV7-9 and TRBJ2-7; TRBD1 aligns across 8 bases. Per germline, CDR1 SEHNR and CDR2 FQNEAQ (reference sequence). V lost 4 bases and J lost 4; bases outside the gene matches: 6. The CDR3 spans 14 residues. The CDR3 coding sequence is TGTGCCAGCAGCTCTGAGGGACAGGCTTACGAGCAGTACTTC. It encodes CASSSEGQAYEQYF.

The rearrangement uses TRBV12-5 and TRBJ1-4; a weak D match, TRBD1 (5 bases). From germline, CDR1 is LGHNT and CDR2 FRNRAP. V lost 2 bases and J lost 5, with 9 bases in between. CDR3 size: 14 residues. The CDR3 sequence is CASGLWGINEKLFF. In DNA form, the CDR3 reads TGTGCTAGTGGTTTGTGGGGGATAAATGAAAAACTGTTTTTT.

This rearrangement joins TRBV7-8 to TRBJ2-7; weak D call: TRBD2 (6 bases). The CDR3 has 14 residues. Trimming left V 5 bases short and J 3 bases short, with 14 bases between. The V gene's germline CDR1 is SGHVS and CDR2 FQNEAQ. In nucleotides, the CDR3 is TGTGCCAGCAGCCTTGCAGGGACTGGCTACGAGCAGTACTTC. This codes for CASSLAGTGYEQYF.

V and J are TRBV28 and TRBJ2-3; no clear D gene. The CDR3 is 14 residues long. The germline gives CDR1 MDHEN, CDR2 SYDVKM. V was trimmed by 2 bases and J by 5 bases, leaving 11 bases between them. The DNA for the CDR3 is TGTGCCAGCAGTTTAGGCACAAAGAAAGATACGCAGTATTTT. Protein: CASSLGTKKDTQYF.

V usage is TRBV6-6 and J usage is TRBJ2-3; D gene ambiguous. The CDR3 length is 15 residues. Germline assignment: CDR1 MNHNY and CDR2 SVGAGI (reference sequence). Trimming removed 2 bases at V and 0 bases at J, with 9 bases between. In DNA form, the CDR3 reads TGTGCCAGCAGTTACGCCCATTCGAGCACAGATACGCAGTATTTT. Translating gives CASSYAHSSTDTQYF.

V usage is TRBV2 and J usage is TRBJ2-2; 12 bases match TRBD2. Germline V CDR1 and CDR2: SNHLY, FYNNEI. V shed 3 bases, J shed 8 bases, and the junction held 13 bases outside the gene matches. This CDR3 contains 18 residues. CDR3 sequence (DNA): TGTGCCAGCAGTGATATGACTAGCGGGAGTCACCTAGTTGGGGAGCTGTTTTTT. Translation gives CASSDMTSGSHLVGELFF.

The genes are TRBV28 and TRBJ2-7, with TRBD1 matching over 7 bases. Per the germline V gene, CDR1 is MDHEN and CDR2 is SYDVKM. CDR3 length equals 14 residues. Trimming took 7 bases from V and 2 from J; bases not matched to a gene: 8. DNA of the CDR3: TGTGCCAGCAAGCTGAGGGGGACAGCCTACGAGCAGTACTTC. Its translation is CASKLRGTAYEQYF. The complete variable domain, with remaining parts taken from reference TRBV28 and TRBJ2-7, reads DVKVTQSSRYLVKRTGEKVFLECVQDMDHENMFWYRQDPGLGLRLIYFSYDVKMKEKGDIPEGYSVSREKKERFSLILESASTNQTSMYLCASKLRGTAYEQYFGPGTRLTVT.

The rearrangement uses TRBV25-1 and TRBJ1-4; no clear D gene. Between the trimmed V and J ends, which lost 3 bases and 8 bases, there was a span of 13 bases. The length of the CDR3 is 14 residues. Germline V gives CDR1 MGHDK, CDR2 SYGVNS. This chain's CDR3 is CASSDSWGGEKLFF. In nucleotides, the CDR3 is TGTGCCAGCAGTGATAGTTGGGGAGGAGAAAAACTGTTTTTT.

The CDR3 coding sequence is TGTGCCAGCAGCTTCGGGCCTCCGCAGTCCTACGAGCAGTACTTC. As protein: CASSFGPPQSYEQYF. This chain joins TRBV6-6 and TRBJ2-7; D gene unclear. Germline V gene data show CDR1 as MNHNY and CDR2 as SVGAGI (reference sequence). CDR3 length: 15 residues. V was pared by 6 bases and J by 1 base, with 16 bases between.

CDR3 nucleotides: TGCGCCAGCAGCTCGGGACAGGGTTGGTACGAGCAGTACTTC. Translation: CASSSGQGWYEQYF. The chain has TRBV5-1 and TRBJ2-7; TRBD1 matches at 9 bases. V lost 3 bases, J lost 4 bases, and 5 bases stayed unmatched. Germline V gene data show CDR1 as SGHRS and CDR2 as YFSETQ. This CDR3 comprises 14 residues. The complete variable domain, with remaining parts taken from reference TRBV5-1 and TRBJ2-7, reads KAGVTQTPRYLIKTRGQQVTLSCSPISGHRSVSWYQQTPGQGLQFLFEYFSETQRNKGNFPGRFSGRQFSNSRSEMNVSTLELGDSALYLCASSSGQGWYEQYFGPGTRLTVT.

This clone was found a few times. The sample carries other DNA sequences with the same CDR3. The J gene is TRBJ2-1, the V gene TRBV7-6, with D possibly being TRBD2 (6 bases). Germline V gives CDR1 SGHVS, CDR2 FNYEAQ. Trimming left V 0 bases short and J 4 bases short, with 7 bases between. CDR3 length equals 14 residues. This CDR3 is CASSLAGGYNEQFF. For the CDR3, the DNA is TGTGCCAGCAGCTTAGCGGGGGGATACAATGAGCAGTTCTTC.

Turning to this clone: This same CDR3 is encoded by further DNA sequences in the sample. The chain has TRBV7-9 and TRBJ2-5; the match to TRBD1 covers 7 bases. The CDR3 has 13 amino acids. Germline CDR1 and CDR2: SEHNR and FQNEAQ (reference sequence). V was pared by 5 bases and J by 2 bases, with 2 bases of the junction left unmatched. Written as DNA, the CDR3 is TGTGCCAGCAGCAGGACAGGTCAAGAGACCCAGTACTTC. Encoded protein: CASSRTGQETQYF.